These 7 T cell receptor beta chains came from one sample sequenced in a study of blood T cell repertoires in COVID-19. Clones were sequenced by immunoSEQ multiplex PCR, and TCRdb holds only the in-frame ones, with some missing. The sample includes around 86,000 clones, under 85% of them seen just once. Material for sequencing was peripheral blood. These receptors all come from a human donor in a cohort sampled during active COVID-19.

J is TRBJ2-1 and V is TRBV6-2 or TRBV6-3; the match to TRBD1 covers 9 bases. The CDR3 has 16 amino acids. Germline V gene sequence: CDR1 MNHEY, CDR2 SVGEGT. Losses at the gene ends were 4 bases for V and 5 bases for J; bases not matched to a gene: 9. The CDR3 loop reads CASSLITGTGHNEQFF. In nucleotides, the CDR3 is TGTGCCAGCAGTTTGATAACCGGGACAGGGCACAATGAGCAGTTCTTC.

The chain combines TRBV6-1 with TRBJ1-1; D gene uncertain. In germline, CDR1 is MNHNS, CDR2 SASEGT. The CDR3 totals 15 residues. The ends were cut back, 2 bases at V and 1 base at J, with 11 bases in the middle. CDR3 protein: CASSESSVPNTEAFF. CDR3 sequence (DNA): TGTGCCAGCAGTGAAAGTTCAGTGCCGAACACTGAAGCTTTCTTT.

The J gene is TRBJ2-3, the V gene TRBV9, with 8 nucleotides matching TRBD2. With V trimmed by 3 bases and J by 4 bases, 1 base remained unmatched. CDR1 SGDLS and CDR2 YYNGEE come from the germline V gene. This CDR3 region has 13 residues. CDR3 sequence reads: CASSAGGADTQYF. The CDR3 nucleotides are TGTGCCAGCAGCGCGGGGGGGGCAGATACGCAGTATTTT. The full variable domain, rest sourced from reference TRBV9 and TRBJ2-3, is DSGVTQTPKHLITATGQRVTLRCSPRSGDLSVYWYQQSLDQGLQFLIQYYNGEERAKGNILERFSAQQFPDLHSELNLSSLELGDSALYFCASSAGGADTQYFGPGTRLTVL.

The chain couples TRBV6-6 to TRBJ1-4, with D unclear. CDR1 is MNHNY, CDR2 SVGAGI, per germline (reference sequence). The CDR3 contains 14 residues. V was cut by 2 bases and J by 0 bases, with 4 bases left in between. The CDR3 loop is CASSYTATNEKLFF. The DNA for the CDR3 is TGTGCCAGCAGTTACACTGCAACTAATGAAAAACTGTTTTTT.

The genes are TRBV11-2 and TRBJ2-4; 7 bases line up with TRBD2. Germline V CDR1 and CDR2: SGHAT, FQNNGV. Trimming removed 5 bases from V and 3 bases from J; junction bases left unmatched: 10. The CDR3 loop spans 16 amino acids. CDR3 residues: CASSPRSAGVKNIQYF. The CDR3, as DNA: TGTGCCAGCAGCCCACGTTCCGCGGGGGTCAAAAACATTCAGTACTTC.

The chain is built from TRBV9 and TRBJ2-3, with TRBD2 identical over 13 bases. The V gene's germline CDR1 is SGDLS and CDR2 YYNGEE. With V trimmed by 3 bases and J by 2 bases, 3 bases remained unmatched. The CDR3 consists of 16 residues. The CDR3, as DNA: TGTGCCAGCAGCGGACTAGCGGGAGGTTTCACAGATACGCAGTATTTT. Its protein is CASSGLAGGFTDTQYF.

This chain joins TRBV15 and TRBJ2-6, with a weak D call TRBD2 (6 bases). The V and J ends lost 3 bases and 0 bases respectively, with 6 bases between them. Germline V gene sequence: CDR1 LNHNV, CDR2 YYDKDF (reference sequence). This CDR3 comprises 15 residues. CDR3 loop: CATSRGGSGANVLTF. CDR3 DNA: TGTGCCACCAGCAGGGGGGGCTCTGGGGCCAACGTCCTGACTTTC.